This TCR beta chain emerged from a study of blood T cell repertoires in COVID-19. Clones were sequenced by immunoSEQ multiplex PCR, and TCRdb holds only the in-frame ones, with some missing. The sample gives around 63,000 clones, over 75% of which show up once; roughly 1.2% is in the top ten. V was pared by 0 bases and J by 2 bases, with 7 bases of the junction left unmatched. Germline V CDR1 and CDR2: SGHRS, YFSETQ. This CDR3 is 17 amino acids long. This chain connects TRBV5-1 to TRBJ2-2, with 7 bases that match TRBD2. This TCR derives from an older woman with acute or convalescent COVID-19. Source material: peripheral blood. The chain's CDR3 is CASSLAIIAGNTGELFF. The CDR3 coding sequence is TGCGCCAGCAGCTTGGCGATCATAGCGGGTAACACCGGGGAGCTGTTTTTT.